This T cell receptor beta chain appears in the sequencing data of a study of T cell repertoires in cytomegalovirus infection (dated by TCRdb to about 2019). For context, the study as a whole: Peptide stimulations targeted recently identified HLA-C-restricted CMV epitopes, whose presentation resists viral immunomodulation, together with well-studied HLA-B-restricted epitopes. Donor HLA type was relevant to the analysis, because carriage of CMV infection together with the matching HLA type was indicated by public TCR beta signatures.

The sequencer listed for this sample is Illumina HiSeq 1500. The raw public reads went through TCRdb reprocessing: fastp at Q25, MiXCR clone calling, in-frame beta chains kept. CDR3 protein sequences are deduplicated, and each keeps its most common genes and DNA. This sample comprises 640,000 or so distinct CDR3 sequences, 30% to 35% of them detected only once. Jointly, the top ten make up about 18% of the sample. On the study overall, not on this receptor specifically: The ex vivo response was dominated by HLA-C-restricted CMV-specific TCR beta clonotypes, which also provided the single most frequent clonotype in two of eight donors. Cumulative frequency of public TCR beta family members discriminated carriers of CMV infection plus the relevant HLA type in this cohort and an independent 352-donor cohort.

This clonotype was counted between two and nine times. Its cognate antigen has yet to be identified. Base-call qualities are not available, and no considerably larger clone is one nucleotide away. Taken with the paper, the label for treatment or condition translates to: in vitro stimulation with specific CMV peptide epitopes to enrich CMV-specific T cells. This receptor was identified in a human donor in good health (CMV status not recorded). Some clones in this sample may be carry-over from other donors' samples. The sample in question was cultured PBMCs, obtained from culture after CMV antigen stimulation.

The DNA sequence is TGTGCCAGCAGCACGCACTCTGGGACTGAAGCTTTCTTT. Its protein is CASSTHSGTEAFF. The chain couples TRBV28 to TRBJ1-1; the D gene remains uncertain. Including cysteine and phenylalanine, the CDR3 has 13 amino acids. Of the read, only the CDR3 DNA is kept; its 39 bases are in frame from base 1. The germline V gene specifies MDHEN as CDR1 and SYDVKM as CDR2. Cut back by 6 bases and 5 bases, the V and J ends lie 13 bases apart.